This TCR beta chain was observed in a study of CD8+ T cells in alopecia areata. The wider study: Treated individuals took tofacitinib by mouth, 5 to 10 mg twice daily. General study points: Administration of tofacitinib significantly diminished scalp clonality and expanded CD8+ clones within the top 100.

This clone was seen once. What it binds is not known. Treatment described: oral pan-JAK inhibitor, 5-10 mg twice daily. Germline V lookup: CDR1 SGHTA, CDR2 FQGNSA. The CDR3 runs 14 residues. Germline trimming cut 4 bases from V and 4 bases from J; bases unmatched to any gene: 5. RNA, once extracted, was reverse transcribed into cDNA for use as the sequencing template. TCRdb keeps only in-frame clones here, not all; method: immunoSEQ multiplex PCR. The data show about 260,000 clones, with 60% seen just once and more than 0.85% held by the top ten. The chain links TRBV7-2 to TRBJ1-1; 8 bases fit TRBD1. The TCR was taken from a human donor with alopecia areata. The sample here was CD4+ T cells sorted from blood, taken at week 52, from a patient treated with tofacitinib. CDR3 DNA sequence: TGTGCCAGCAGCTACATACAGGGGGGCACTGAAGCTTTCTTT. It encodes CASSYIQGGTEAFF.